One and the same sample provided the 7 T cell receptor beta chains below, sequenced in a study of response to subunit inactivated influenza vaccine. TCRdb passed the RT-PCR reads through MiXCR, listing each CDR3 protein once. The sample has under 800,000 distinct CDR3 sequences; approximately 13% are singletons. The sample was PBMCs from blood, taken approximately 15 days before vaccination. All receptors derive from a man aged 45-65 years who received an inactivated influenza vaccine.

V is TRBV20-1 and J is TRBJ2-7; perhaps TRBD1 as D (6 bases). Trimming shortened V by 1 base and J by 2 bases, and 12 bases separated the two germline ends. This CDR3 region has 14 residues. The germline CDR1 and CDR2 sequences are DFQATT and SNEGSKA (reference sequence). CDR3 sequence reads: CSARVRQAPYEQYF. The CDR3 DNA sequence: TGCAGTGCTAGAGTAAGACAGGCACCCTACGAGCAGTACTTC.

The V and J genes are TRBV25-1 and TRBJ2-7; 7 bases agree with TRBD1. V lost 2 bases and J lost 0; bases outside the gene matches: 4. The CDR3 covers 15 residues. Per the germline V gene, CDR1 is MGHDK and CDR2 is SYGVNS. CDR3 loop: CASSEKAGGSYEQYF. CDR3 bases: TGTGCCAGCAGTGAAAAGGCAGGGGGCTCCTACGAGCAGTACTTC.

This clonotype came up a few times. This sequence joins TRBV4-3 and TRBJ2-7; the D gene is possibly TRBD1 (5 bases). Germline CDR1 is LGHNA and CDR2 is YSLEER. V shed 4 bases and J shed 1 base, with 17 bases lying between them. CDR3 length: 16 residues. CDR3 nucleotide sequence: TGCGCCAGCAGCCGATCCAGGACACAGTTATCCTACGAGCAGTACTTC. It is translated as CASSRSRTQLSYEQYF.

This clonotype was observed a few times. Compared with germline, one end of the junction differs, possibly owing to a read error. The gene calls are TRBV7-3 and TRBJ2-1; tentative D call: TRBD2 (7 bases). CDR3 length: 16 residues. Germline lookup yields CDR1 SGHTA and CDR2 FQGTGA. This chain's CDR3 is CASSLGPRGTTNKQFF. CDR3 DNA sequence: TGTGCCAGCAGCTTAGGTCCGAGGGGGACTACCAATAAGCAGTTCTTC.

In this sample, this clonotype turned up a few times. The rearrangement links TRBV24-1 to TRBJ2-1; TRBD2 matches at 8 bases. The germline CDR1 and CDR2 sequences are KGHDR and SFDVKD. With V trimmed by 7 bases and J by 3 bases, 7 bases remained unmatched. This CDR3 is 15 amino acids long. CDR3 region: CATSPRSGSYNEQFF. The CDR3 DNA follows: TGTGCCACCAGCCCCCGGAGCGGGAGCTACAATGAGCAGTTCTTC.

This clonotype was counted between two and nine times. This chain links TRBV29-1 with TRBJ2-7; D remains unclear. V lost 1 base, J lost 5 bases, and 21 bases lay in between. The germline gives CDR1 SQVTM, CDR2 ANQGSEA. The CDR3 is made up of 16 amino acids. In DNA form, the CDR3 reads TGCAGCGTTGAAGGTTGGAAGGGCGCAGGCGTCAACGAGCAGTACTTC. Translation gives CSVEGWKGAGVNEQYF.

A few counts support this clonotype. V usage is TRBV6-5 and J usage is TRBJ1-2, with TRBD1 identical over 9 bases. The germline V gene encodes CDR1 MNHEY and CDR2 SVGAGI. J gave up 2 bases and V 2 bases, and 3 bases lay outside the gene matches. The CDR3 runs to 15 residues. CDR3 in DNA: TGTGCCAGCAGTTACACTACAGGGGGCAACTATGGCTACACCTTC. This gives the protein CASSYTTGGNYGYTF.